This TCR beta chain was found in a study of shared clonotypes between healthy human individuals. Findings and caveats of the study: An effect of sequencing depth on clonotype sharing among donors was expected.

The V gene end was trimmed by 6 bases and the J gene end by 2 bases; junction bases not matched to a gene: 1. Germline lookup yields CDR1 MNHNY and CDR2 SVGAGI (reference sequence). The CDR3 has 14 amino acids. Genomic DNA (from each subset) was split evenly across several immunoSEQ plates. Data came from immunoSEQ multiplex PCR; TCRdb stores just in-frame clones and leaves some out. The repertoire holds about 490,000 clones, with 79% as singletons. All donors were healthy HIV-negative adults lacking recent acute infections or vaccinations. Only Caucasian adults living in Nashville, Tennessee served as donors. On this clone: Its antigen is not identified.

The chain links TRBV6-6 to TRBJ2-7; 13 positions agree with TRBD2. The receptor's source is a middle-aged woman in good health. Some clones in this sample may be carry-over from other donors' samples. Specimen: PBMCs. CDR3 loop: CASRGTSGTYEQYF. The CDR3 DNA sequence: TGTGCCAGCAGAGGGACTAGCGGGACCTACGAGCAGTACTTC.